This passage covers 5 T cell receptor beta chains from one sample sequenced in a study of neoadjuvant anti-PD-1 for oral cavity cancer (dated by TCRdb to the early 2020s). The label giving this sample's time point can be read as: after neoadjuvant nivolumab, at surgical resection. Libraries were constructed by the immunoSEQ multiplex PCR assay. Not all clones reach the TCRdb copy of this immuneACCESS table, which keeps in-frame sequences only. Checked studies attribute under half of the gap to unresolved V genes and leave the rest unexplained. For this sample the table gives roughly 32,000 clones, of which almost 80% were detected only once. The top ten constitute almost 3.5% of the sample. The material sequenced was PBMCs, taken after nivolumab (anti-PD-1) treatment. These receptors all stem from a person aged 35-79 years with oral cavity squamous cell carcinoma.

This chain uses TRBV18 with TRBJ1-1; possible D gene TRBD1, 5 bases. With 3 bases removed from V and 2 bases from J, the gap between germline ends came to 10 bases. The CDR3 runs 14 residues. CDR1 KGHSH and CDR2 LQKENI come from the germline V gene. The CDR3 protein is CASSPSDSNTEAFF. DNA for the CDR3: TGTGCCAGCTCACCCTCTGACAGCAACACTGAAGCTTTCTTT.

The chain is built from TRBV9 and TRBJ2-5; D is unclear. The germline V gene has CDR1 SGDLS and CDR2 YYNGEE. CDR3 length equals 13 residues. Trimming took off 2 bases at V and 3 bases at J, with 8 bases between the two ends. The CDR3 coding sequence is TGTGCCAGCAGCGTCGCCAGCGAAGAGACCCAGTACTTC. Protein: CASSVASEETQYF.

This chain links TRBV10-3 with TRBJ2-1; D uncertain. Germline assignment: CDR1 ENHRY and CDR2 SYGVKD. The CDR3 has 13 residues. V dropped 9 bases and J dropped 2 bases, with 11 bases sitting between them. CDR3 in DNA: TGTGCCATTCTAGTGCAGGCCTACAATGAGCAGTTCTTC. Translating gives CAILVQAYNEQFF.

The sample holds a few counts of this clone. This CDR3 reads CASSIRGEKLFF. The CDR3, as DNA: TGTGCCAGTAGTATTCGGGGTGAAAAACTGTTTTTT. V and J are TRBV19 and TRBJ1-4, with unresolved D. V was trimmed by 3 bases and J by 7 bases, leaving 6 bases between them. Germline CDR1 reads LNHDA; CDR2 reads SQIVND (reference sequence). This CDR3 region has 12 residues.

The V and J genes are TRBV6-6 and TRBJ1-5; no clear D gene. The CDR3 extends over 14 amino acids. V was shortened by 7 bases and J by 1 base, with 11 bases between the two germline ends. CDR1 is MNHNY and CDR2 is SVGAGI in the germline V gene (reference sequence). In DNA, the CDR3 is TGTGCCAGCAATACAGTGGGAAGCAATCAGCCCCAGCATTTT. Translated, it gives CASNTVGSNQPQHF.